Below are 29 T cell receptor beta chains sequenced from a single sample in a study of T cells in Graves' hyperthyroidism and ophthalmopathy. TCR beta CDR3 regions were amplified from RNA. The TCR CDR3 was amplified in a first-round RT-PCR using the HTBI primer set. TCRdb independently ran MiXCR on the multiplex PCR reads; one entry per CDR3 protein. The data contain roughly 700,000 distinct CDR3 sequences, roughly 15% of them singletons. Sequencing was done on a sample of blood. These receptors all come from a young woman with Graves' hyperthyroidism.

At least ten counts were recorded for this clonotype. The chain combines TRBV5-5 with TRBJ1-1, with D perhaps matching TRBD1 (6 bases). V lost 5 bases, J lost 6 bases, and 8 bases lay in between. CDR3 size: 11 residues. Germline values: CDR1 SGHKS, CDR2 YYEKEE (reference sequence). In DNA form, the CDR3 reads TGTGCCAGCAGAAGGACAGCTGAAGCTTTCTTT. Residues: CASRRTAEAFF.

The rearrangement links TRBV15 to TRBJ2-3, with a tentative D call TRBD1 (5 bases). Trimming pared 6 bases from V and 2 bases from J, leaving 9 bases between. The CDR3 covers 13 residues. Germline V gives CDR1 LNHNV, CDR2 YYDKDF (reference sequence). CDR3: CATSATATDTQYF. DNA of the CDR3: TGTGCCACCAGTGCGACAGCCACAGATACGCAGTATTTT.

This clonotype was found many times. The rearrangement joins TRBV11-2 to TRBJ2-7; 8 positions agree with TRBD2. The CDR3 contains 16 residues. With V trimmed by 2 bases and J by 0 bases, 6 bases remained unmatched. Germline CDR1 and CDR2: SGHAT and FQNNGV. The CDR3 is CASSLYPAGVSYEQYF. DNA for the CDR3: TGTGCCAGCAGCTTATATCCAGCGGGAGTCTCCTACGAGCAGTACTTC.

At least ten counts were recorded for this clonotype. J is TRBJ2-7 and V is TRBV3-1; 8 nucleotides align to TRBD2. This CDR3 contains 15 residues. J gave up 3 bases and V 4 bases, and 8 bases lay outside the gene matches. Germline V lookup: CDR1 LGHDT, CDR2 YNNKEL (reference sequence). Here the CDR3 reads CASSRAGAGLYEQYF. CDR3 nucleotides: TGTGCCAGCAGCCGAGCGGGAGCGGGCCTCTACGAGCAGTACTTC.

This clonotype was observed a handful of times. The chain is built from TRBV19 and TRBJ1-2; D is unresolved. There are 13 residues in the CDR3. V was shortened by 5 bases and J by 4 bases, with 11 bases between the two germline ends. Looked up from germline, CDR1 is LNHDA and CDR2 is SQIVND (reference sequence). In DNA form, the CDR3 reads TGTGCCAGTAGTCGGCAGGACCTCTATGGCTACACCTTC. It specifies CASSRQDLYGYTF.

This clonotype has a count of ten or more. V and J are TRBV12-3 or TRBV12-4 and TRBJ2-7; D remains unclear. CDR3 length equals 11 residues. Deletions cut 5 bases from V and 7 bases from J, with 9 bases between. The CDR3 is CASSGIKEQYF. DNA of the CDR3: TGTGCCAGCAGTGGGATCAAGGAGCAGTACTTC.

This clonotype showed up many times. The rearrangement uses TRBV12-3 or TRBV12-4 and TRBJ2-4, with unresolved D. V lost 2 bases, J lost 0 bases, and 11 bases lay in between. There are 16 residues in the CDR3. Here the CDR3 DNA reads TGTGCCAGCAGTTTATGGGTGACCCGAGCCAAAAACATTCAGTACTTC. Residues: CASSLWVTRAKNIQYF.

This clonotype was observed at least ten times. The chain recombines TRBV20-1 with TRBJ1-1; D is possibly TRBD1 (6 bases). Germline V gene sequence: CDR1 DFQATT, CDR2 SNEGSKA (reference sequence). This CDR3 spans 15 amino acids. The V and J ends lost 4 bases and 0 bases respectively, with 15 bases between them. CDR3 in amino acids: CSAKDSLGVNTEAFF. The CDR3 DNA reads TGCAGTGCTAAGGACAGCCTGGGGGTGAACACTGAAGCTTTCTTT.

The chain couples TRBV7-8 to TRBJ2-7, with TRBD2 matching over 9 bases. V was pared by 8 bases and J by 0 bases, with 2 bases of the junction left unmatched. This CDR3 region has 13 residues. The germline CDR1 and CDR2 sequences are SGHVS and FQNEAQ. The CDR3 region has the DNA TGTGCCAGCCAACTAGCGGGCTCCTACGAGCAGTACTTC. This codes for CASQLAGSYEQYF.

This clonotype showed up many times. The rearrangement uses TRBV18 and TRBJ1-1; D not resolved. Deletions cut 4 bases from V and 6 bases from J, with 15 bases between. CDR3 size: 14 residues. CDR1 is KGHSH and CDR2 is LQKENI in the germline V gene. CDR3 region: CASSHRSEAAEAFF. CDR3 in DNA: TGTGCCAGCTCACATCGTTCAGAGGCCGCTGAAGCTTTCTTT. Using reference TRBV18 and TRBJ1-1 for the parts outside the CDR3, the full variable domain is NAGVMQNPRHLVRRRGQEARLRCSPMKGHSHVYWYRQLPEEGLKFMVYLQKENIIDESGMPKERFSAEFPKEGPSILRIQQVVRGDSAAYFCASSHRSEAAEAFFGQGTRLTVV.

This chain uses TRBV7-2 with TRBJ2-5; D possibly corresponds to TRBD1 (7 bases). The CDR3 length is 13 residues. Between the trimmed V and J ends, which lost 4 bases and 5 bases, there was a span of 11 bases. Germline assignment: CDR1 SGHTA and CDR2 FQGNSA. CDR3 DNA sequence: TGTGCCAGCAGCTCCAGGGGGGCGGAGACCCAGTACTTC. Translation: CASSSRGAETQYF.

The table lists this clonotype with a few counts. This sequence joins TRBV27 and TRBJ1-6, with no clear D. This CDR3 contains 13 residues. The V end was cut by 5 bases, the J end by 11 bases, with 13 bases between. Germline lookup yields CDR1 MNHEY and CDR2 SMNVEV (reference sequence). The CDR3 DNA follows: TGTGCCAGCAGTGCCCTACGAGAGGCACCCCTCCACTTT. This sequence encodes CASSALREAPLHF.

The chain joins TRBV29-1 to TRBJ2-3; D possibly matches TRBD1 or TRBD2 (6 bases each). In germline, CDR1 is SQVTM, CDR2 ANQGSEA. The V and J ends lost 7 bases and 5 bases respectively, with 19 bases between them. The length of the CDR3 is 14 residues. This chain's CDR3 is CSAVGGQVGDTQYF. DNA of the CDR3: TGCAGCGCGGTTGGGGGGCAGGTAGGAGATACGCAGTATTTT.

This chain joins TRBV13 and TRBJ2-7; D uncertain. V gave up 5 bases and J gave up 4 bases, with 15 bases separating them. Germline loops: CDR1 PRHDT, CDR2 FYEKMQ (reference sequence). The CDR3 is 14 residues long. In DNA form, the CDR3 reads TGTGCCAGCAGCCCCACAAGGGCAGAGTACGAGCAGTACTTC. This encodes CASSPTRAEYEQYF.

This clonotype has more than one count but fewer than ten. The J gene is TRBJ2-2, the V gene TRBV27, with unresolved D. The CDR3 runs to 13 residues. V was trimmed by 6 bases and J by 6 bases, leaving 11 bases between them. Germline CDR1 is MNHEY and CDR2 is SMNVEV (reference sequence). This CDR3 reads CASSLTEAGELFF. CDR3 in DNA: TGTGCCAGCAGCCTGACCGAGGCCGGGGAGCTGTTTTTT.

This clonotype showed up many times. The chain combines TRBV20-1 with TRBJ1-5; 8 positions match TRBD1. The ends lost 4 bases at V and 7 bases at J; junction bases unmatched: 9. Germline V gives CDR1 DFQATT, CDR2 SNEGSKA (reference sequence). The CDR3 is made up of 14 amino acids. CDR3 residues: CSATRQGLRQPQHF. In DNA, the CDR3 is TGCAGTGCTACAAGACAGGGGTTACGGCAGCCCCAGCATTTT.

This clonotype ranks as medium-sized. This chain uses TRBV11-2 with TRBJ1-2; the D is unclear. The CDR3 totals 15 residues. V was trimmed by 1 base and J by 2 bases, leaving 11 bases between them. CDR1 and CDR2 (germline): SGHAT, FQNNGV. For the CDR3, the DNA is TGTGCCAGCAGCTTAGGAGTTTGGTCAAACTATGGCTACACCTTC. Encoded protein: CASSLGVWSNYGYTF.

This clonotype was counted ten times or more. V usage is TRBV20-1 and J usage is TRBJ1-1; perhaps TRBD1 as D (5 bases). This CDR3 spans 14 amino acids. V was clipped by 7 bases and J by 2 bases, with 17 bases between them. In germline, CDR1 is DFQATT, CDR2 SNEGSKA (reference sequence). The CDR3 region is CSEVATVPNTEAFF. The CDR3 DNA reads TGCAGTGAAGTAGCGACAGTTCCTAACACTGAAGCTTTCTTT.

CDR3 sequence reads: CASSEGLADTDTQYF. CDR3 bases: TGTGCCAGCAGCGAGGGACTAGCGGACACAGATACGCAGTATTTT. The V and J genes are TRBV9 and TRBJ2-3; 11 bases agree with TRBD2. V lost 3 bases, J lost 2 bases, and 2 bases stayed unmatched. From germline, CDR1 is SGDLS and CDR2 YYNGEE. The CDR3 spans 15 residues.

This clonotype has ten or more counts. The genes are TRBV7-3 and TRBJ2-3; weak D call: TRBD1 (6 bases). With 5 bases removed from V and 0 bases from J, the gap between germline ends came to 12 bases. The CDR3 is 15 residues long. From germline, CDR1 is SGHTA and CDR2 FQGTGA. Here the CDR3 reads CASSQDRTSTDTQYF. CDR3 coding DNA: TGTGCCAGCAGCCAGGACAGAACTAGCACAGATACGCAGTATTTT.

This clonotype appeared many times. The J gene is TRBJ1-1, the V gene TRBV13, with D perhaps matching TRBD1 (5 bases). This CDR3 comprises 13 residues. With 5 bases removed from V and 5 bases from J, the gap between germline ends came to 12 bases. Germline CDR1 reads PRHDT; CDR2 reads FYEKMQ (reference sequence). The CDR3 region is CASSQGVGTEAFF. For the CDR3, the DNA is TGTGCCAGCAGCCAAGGGGTTGGGACTGAAGCTTTCTTT. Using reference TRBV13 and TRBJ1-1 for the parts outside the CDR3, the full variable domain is AAGVIQSPRHLIKEKRETATLKCYPIPRHDTVYWYQQGPGQDPQFLISFYEKMQSDKGSIPDRFSAQQFSDYHSELNMSSLELGDSALYFCASSQGVGTEAFFGQGTRLTVV.

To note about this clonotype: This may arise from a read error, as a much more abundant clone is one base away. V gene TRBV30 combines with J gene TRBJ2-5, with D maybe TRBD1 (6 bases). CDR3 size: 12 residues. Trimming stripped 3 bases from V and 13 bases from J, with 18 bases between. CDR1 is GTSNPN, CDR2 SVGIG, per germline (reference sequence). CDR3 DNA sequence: TGTGCCTGGAGGTCTTGGGACAACGGCCTGTACTTC. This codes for CAWRSWDNGLYF. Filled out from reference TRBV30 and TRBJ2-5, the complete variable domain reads SQTIHQWPATLVQPVGSPLSLECTVEGTSNPNLYWYRQAAGRGLQLLFYSVGIGQISSEVPQNLSASRPQDRQFILSSKKLLLSDSGFYLCAWRSWDNGLYFGPGTRLLVL.

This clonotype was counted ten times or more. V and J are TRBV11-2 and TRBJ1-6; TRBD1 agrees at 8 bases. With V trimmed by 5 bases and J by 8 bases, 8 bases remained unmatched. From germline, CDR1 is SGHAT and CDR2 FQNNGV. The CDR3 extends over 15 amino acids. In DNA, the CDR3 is TGTGCCAGCAGCCCCGGGGACAGGCACTATTCACCCCTCCACTTT. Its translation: CASSPGDRHYSPLHF.

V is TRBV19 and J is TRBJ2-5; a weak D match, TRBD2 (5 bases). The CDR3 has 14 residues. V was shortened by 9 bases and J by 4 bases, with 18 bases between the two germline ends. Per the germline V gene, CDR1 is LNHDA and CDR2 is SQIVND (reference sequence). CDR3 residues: CASEAPGTSETQYF. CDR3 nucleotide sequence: TGTGCCAGCGAAGCGCCGGGAACCTCAGAGACCCAGTACTTC.

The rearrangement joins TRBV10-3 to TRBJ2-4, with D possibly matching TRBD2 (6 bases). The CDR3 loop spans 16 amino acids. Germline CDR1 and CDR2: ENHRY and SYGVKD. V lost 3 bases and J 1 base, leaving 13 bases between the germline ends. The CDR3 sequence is CAISDPRDFAKNIQYF. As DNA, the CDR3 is TGTGCCATCAGTGACCCCCGGGACTTCGCCAAAAACATTCAGTACTTC.

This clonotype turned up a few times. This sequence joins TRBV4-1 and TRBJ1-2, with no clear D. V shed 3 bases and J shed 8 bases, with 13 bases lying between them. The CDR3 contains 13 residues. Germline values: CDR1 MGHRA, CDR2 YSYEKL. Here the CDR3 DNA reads TGCGCCAGCAGCCATGGATCCCTGCCGGGCTACACCTTC. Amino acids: CASSHGSLPGYTF.

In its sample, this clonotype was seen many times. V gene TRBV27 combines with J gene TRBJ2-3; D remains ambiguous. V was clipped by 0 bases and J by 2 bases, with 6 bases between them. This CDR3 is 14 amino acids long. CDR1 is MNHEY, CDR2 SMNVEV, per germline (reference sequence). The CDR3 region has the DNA TGTGCCAGCAGTTTATCGAAGTACACAGATACGCAGTATTTT. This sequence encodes CASSLSKYTDTQYF.

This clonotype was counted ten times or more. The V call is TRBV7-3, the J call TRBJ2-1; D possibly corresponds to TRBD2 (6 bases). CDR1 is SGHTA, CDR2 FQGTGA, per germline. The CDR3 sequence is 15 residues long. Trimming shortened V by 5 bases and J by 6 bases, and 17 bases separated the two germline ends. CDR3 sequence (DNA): TGTGCCAGCAGCCTTTTAGCGGCCCCCGTCAATGAGCAGTTCTTC. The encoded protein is CASSLLAAPVNEQFF.

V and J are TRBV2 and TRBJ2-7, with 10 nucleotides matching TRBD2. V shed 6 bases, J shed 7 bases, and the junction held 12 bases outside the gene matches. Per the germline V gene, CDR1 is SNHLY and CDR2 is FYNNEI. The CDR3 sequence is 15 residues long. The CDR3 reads CASRQGSGRAGEQYF. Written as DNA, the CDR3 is TGTGCCAGCAGGCAGGGAAGCGGGAGGGCCGGGGAGCAGTACTTC.